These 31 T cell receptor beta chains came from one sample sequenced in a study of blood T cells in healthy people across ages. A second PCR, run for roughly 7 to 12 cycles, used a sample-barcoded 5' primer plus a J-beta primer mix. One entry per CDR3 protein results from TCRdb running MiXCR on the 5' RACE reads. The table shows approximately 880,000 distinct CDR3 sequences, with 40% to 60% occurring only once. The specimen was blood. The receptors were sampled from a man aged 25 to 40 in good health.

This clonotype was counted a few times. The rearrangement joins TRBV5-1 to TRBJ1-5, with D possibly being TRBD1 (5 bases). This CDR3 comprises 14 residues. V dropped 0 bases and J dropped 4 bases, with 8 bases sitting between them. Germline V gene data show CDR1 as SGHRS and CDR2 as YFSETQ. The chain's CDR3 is CASSLGDRNQPQHF. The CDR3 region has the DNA TGCGCCAGCAGCTTGGGTGACAGAAATCAGCCCCAGCATTTT.

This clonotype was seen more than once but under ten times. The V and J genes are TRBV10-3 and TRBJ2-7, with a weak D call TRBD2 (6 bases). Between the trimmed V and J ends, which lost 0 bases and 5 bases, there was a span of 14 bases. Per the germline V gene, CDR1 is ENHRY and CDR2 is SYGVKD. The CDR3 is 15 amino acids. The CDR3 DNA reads TGTGCCATCAGTGAGTCCAGGGCGGGGTTCGACGAGCAGTACTTC. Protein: CAISESRAGFDEQYF.

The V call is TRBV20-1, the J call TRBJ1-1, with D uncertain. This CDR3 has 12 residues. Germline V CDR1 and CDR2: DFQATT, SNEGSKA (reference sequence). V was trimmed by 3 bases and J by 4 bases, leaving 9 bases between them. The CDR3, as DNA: TGCAGTGCTAGCTTTCAGACCACTGAAGCTTTCTTT. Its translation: CSASFQTTEAFF.

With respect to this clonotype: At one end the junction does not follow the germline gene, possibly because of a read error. The CDR3 spells CASSPTGVRTGTQYF. The CDR3 nucleotides read TGTGCCAGCAGCCCCACCGGGGTTCGCACAGGTACGCAGTATTTT. The J gene is TRBJ2-3, the V gene TRBV7-2; D may match TRBD1 or TRBD2 (5 bases each). Per the germline V gene, CDR1 is SGHTA and CDR2 is FQGNSA. The CDR3 is 15 residues long.

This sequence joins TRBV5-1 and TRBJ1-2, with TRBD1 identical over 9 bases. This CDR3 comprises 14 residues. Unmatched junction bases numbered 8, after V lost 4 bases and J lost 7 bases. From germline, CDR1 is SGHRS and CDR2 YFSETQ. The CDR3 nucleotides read TGCGCCAGCAGCGCGGCACAGGGGGCGCGTGGCTACACCTTC. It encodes CASSAAQGARGYTF.

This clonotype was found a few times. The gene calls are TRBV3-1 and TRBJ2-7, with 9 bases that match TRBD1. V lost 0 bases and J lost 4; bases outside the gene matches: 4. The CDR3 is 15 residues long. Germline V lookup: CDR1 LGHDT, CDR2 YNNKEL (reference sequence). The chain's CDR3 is CASSQEDRGIYEQYF. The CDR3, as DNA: TGTGCCAGCAGCCAAGAGGACAGGGGTATATACGAGCAGTACTTC.

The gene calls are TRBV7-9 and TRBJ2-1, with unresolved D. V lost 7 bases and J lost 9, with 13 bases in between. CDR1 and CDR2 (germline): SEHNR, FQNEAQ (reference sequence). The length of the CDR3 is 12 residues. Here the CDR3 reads CASTLGNTEQFF. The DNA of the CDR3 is TGTGCCAGCACCTTGGGGAACACTGAGCAGTTCTTC.

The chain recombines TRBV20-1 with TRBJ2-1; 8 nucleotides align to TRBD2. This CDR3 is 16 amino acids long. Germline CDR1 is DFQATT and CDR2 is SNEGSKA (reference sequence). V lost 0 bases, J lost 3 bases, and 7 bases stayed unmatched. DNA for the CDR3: TGCAGTGCTAGAGATCTTTTGCGGGGGGTCTACAATGAGCAGTTCTTC. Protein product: CSARDLLRGVYNEQFF.

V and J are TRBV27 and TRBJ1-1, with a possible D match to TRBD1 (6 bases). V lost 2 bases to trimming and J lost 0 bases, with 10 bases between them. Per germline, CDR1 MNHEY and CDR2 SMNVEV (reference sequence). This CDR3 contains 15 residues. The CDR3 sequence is CASSLIGQLNTEAFF. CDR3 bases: TGTGCCAGCAGTTTAATCGGACAGCTGAACACTGAAGCTTTCTTT.

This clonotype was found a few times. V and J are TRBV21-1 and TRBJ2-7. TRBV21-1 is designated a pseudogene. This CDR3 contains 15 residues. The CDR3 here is CASSRITPKNYEQYF. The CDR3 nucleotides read TGTGCCAGCAGCAGAATTACACCAAAGAACTACGAGCAGTACTTC.

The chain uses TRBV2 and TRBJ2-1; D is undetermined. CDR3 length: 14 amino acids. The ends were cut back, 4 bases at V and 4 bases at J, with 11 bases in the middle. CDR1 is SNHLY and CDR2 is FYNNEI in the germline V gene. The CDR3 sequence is CASSVRTDYNEQFF. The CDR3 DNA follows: TGTGCCAGCAGTGTTCGGACGGATTACAATGAGCAGTTCTTC.

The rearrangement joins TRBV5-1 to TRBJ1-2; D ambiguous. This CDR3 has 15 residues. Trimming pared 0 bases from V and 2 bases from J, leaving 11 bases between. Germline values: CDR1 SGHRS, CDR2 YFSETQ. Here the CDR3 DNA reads TGCGCCAGCAGCTTGGCCGAGGGAGGCAACTATGGCTACACCTTC. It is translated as CASSLAEGGNYGYTF. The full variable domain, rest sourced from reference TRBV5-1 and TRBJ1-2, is KAGVTQTPRYLIKTRGQQVTLSCSPISGHRSVSWYQQTPGQGLQFLFEYFSETQRNKGNFPGRFSGRQFSNSRSEMNVSTLELGDSALYLCASSLAEGGNYGYTFGSGTRLTVV.

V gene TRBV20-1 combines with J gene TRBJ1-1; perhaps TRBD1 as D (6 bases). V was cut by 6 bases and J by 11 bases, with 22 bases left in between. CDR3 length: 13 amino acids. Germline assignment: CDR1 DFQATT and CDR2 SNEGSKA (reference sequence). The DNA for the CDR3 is TGCAGTGCCTGGGGGGGGCGGCGGCCTTTCGCTTTCTTT. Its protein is CSAWGGRRPFAFF.

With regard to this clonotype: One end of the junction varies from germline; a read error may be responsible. DNA for the CDR3: TGCACCAGCAGCCAAGATGGACGGAATCAGCCCCAGCATTTT. Protein: CTSSQDGRNQPQHF. V gene TRBV4-1 combines with J gene TRBJ1-5; D not certain. Germline CDR1 reads MGHRA; CDR2 reads YSYEKL. The CDR3 extends over 14 amino acids.

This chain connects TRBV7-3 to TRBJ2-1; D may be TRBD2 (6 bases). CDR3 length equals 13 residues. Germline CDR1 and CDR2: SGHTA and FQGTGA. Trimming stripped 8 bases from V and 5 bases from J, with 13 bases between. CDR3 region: CASAGGSHNEQFF. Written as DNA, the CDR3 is TGTGCCAGCGCCGGAGGGAGCCACAATGAGCAGTTCTTC.

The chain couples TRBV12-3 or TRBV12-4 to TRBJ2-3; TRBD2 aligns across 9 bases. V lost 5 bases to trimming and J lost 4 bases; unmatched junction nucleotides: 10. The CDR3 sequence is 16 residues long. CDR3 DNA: TGTGCCAGCAGTCCTGGGGGGCGGGGGGGCCCAGATACGCAGTATTTT. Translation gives CASSPGGRGGPDTQYF.

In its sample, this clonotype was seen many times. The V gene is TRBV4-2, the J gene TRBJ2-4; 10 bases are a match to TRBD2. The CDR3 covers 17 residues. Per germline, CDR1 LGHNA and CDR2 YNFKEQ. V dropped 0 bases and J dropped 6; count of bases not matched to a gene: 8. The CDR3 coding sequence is TGTGCCAGCAGCCAAGAAGTTCCAGCGGGGGGGAGAAACATTCAGTACTTC. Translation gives CASSQEVPAGGRNIQYF.

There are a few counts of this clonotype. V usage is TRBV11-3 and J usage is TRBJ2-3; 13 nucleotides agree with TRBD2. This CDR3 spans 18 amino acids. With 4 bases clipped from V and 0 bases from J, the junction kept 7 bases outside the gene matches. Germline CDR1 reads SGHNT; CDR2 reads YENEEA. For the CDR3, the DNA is TGTGCCAGCAGCTCATGGACTAGCGGGGGCCGGAGCACAGATACGCAGTATTTT. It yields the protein CASSSWTSGGRSTDTQYF.

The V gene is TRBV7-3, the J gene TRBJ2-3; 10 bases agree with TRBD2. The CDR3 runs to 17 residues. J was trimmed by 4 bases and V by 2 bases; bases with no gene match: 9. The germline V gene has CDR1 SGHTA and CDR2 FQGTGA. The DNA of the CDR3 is TGTGCCAGCAGCTTACGGACCACTAGCGGGGTCGCAGATACGCAGTATTTT. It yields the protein CASSLRTTSGVADTQYF.

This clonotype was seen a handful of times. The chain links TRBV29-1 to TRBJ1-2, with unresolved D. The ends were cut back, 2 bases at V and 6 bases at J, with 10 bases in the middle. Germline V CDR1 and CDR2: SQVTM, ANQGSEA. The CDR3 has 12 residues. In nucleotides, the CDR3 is TGCAGCGTTGAATTAAGCAACAATGGCTACACCTTC. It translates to CSVELSNNGYTF.

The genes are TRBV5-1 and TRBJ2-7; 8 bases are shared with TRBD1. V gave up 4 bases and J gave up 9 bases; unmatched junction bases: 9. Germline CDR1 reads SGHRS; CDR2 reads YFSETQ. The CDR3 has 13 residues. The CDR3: CASSVQGEGGQYF. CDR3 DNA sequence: TGCGCCAGCAGCGTACAGGGGGAAGGCGGGCAGTACTTC.

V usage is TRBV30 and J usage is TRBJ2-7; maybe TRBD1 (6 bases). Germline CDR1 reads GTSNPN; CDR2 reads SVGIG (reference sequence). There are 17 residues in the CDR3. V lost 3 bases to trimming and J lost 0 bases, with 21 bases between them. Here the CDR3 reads CAWREQGMRDSSYEQYF. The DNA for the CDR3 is TGTGCCTGGAGGGAACAGGGAATGAGGGATAGCTCCTACGAGCAGTACTTC.

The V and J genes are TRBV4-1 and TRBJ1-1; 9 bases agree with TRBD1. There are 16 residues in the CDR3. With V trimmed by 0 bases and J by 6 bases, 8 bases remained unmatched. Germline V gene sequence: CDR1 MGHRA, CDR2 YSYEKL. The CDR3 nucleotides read TGCGCCAGCAGCCAAGACCCACCGGGACAGGGACCTGAAGCTTTCTTT. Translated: CASSQDPPGQGPEAFF.

This chain's CDR3 is CASSSLTAGGYGYTF. CDR3 nucleotides: TGTGCCAGCAGCTCCCTGACAGCTGGCGGCTATGGCTACACCTTC. The chain joins TRBV7-2 to TRBJ1-2; possibly TRBD1 for D (5 bases). The germline V gene encodes CDR1 SGHTA and CDR2 FQGNSA. V was pared by 4 bases and J by 4 bases, with 16 bases between. The CDR3 length is 15 residues.

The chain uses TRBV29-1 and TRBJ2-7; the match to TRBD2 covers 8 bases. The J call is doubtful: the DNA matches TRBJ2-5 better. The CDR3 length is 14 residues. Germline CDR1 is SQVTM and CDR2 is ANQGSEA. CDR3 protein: CSVGPSGGGKTQYF. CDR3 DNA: TGCAGCGTTGGCCCCAGCGGGGGTGGTAAGACCCAGTACTTC.

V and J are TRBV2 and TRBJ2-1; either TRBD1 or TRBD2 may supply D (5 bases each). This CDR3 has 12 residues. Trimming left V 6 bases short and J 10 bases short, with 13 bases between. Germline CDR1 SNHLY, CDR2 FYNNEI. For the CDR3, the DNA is TGTGCCAGCAGCCGCCTGGGGGAAGAGCAGTTCTTC. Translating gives CASSRLGEEQFF.

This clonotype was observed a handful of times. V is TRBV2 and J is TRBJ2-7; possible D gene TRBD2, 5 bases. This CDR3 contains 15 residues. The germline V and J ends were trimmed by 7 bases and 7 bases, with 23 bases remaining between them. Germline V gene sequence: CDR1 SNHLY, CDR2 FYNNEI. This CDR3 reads CASIPDGRARVEQYF. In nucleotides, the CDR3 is TGTGCCAGCATTCCGGACGGTCGCGCGCGGGTTGAGCAGTACTTC.

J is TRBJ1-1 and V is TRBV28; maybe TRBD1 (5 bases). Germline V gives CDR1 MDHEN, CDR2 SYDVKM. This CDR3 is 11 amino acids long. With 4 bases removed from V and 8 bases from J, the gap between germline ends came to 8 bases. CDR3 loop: CASSSRAEAFF. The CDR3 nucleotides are TGTGCCAGCAGTTCCAGGGCGGAAGCTTTCTTT.

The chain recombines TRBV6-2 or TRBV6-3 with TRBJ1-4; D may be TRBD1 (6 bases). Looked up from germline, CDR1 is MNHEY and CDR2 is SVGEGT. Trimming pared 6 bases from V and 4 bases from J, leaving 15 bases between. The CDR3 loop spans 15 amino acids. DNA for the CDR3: TGTGCCAGCAGCTCCCTAAGCAGGGGTAATGAAAAACTGTTTTTT. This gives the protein CASSSLSRGNEKLFF.

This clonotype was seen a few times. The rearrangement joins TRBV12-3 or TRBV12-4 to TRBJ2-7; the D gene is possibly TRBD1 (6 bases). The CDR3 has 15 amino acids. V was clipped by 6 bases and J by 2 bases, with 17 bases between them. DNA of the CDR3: TGTGCCAGCAGCGCCTGGGGACAATACCCCTACGAGCAGTACTTC. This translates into CASSAWGQYPYEQYF.

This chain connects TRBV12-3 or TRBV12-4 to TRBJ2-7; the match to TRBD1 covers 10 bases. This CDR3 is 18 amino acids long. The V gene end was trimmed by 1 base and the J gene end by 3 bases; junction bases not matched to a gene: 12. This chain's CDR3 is CASSLGYSGGTGDYEQYF. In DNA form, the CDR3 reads TGTGCCAGCAGTTTAGGGTATTCGGGGGGGACAGGGGACTACGAGCAGTACTTC.